This section outlines one T cell receptor (beta chain) sequence together with its context. Antigen unknown. The data belong to a study of T-cell reconstitution after alpha-beta-depleted transplantation in children. Study-wide points: Newly produced T cells mostly provided counts and TCRbeta diversity after one year, as hyperexpanded clones declined. Several hundred graft clones that had expanded were reportedly the source of alpha-beta T cells about two months after transplant. Recipient T cells and thymic progenitors that survived gave rise to the high TCRbeta diversity observed at day 60 in some patients.

As it was prepared, the TCRbeta library received unique molecular identifiers. TCRdb called the PCR reads again in MiXCR, with one record for every CDR3 protein. Here the sample spans more than 400,000 distinct CDR3 sequences, roughly 11% being singletons. CDR1 is MNHNS, CDR2 SASEGT, per germline. Trimming cost V 5 bases and J 4 bases, with 14 bases left between them. The CDR3 length is 15 residues. The specimen was PBMCs, mostly from graft donor cells, collected 180 days after TCRalphabeta/CD19-depleted stem cell transplant. This clonotype originated in a female patient aged 2 to 10 who had a stem cell transplant for aplastic anemia, so the T cells may come from the graft donor. V usage is TRBV6-1 and J usage is TRBJ2-2, with D perhaps matching TRBD1 (5 bases). DNA for the CDR3: TGTGCCAGCAGTCTCCAGGGCTTCGGCACCGGGGAGCTGTTTTTT. Encoded protein: CASSLQGFGTGELFF.